This passage covers 7 T cell receptor beta chains from one sample sequenced in a study of T cell repertoires in cytomegalovirus infection. From the reads, TCRdb called clonotypes with MiXCR, one entry per CDR3 protein. Of hundreds of thousands of distinct CDR3 sequences detected, around a third appear once; the ten largest clones hold roughly 17%. These receptors have no known antigen. The material sequenced was cultured PBMCs, taken from culture after CMV antigen stimulation. These TCRs come from a human donor in good health (CMV status not recorded). Some clones in this sample may be carry-over from other donors' samples.

V usage is TRBV6-5 and J usage is TRBJ2-1; D possibly corresponds to TRBD2 (6 bases). Trimming stripped 6 bases from V and 3 bases from J, with 15 bases between. Germline V gene sequence: CDR1 MNHEY, CDR2 SVGAGI. The CDR3 runs to 15 residues. CDR3 DNA: TGTGCCAGCAGCCTCCGCGGGGTGAACTACAATGAGCAGTTCTTC. It encodes CASSLRGVNYNEQFF.

This clonotype came up once. This rearrangement joins TRBV7-2 to TRBJ1-1; unclear D gene. V lost 1 base and J 1 base, leaving 7 bases between the germline ends. The CDR3 extends over 14 amino acids. In germline, CDR1 is SGHTA, CDR2 FQGNSA. CDR3 sequence: CASSLEFSNTEAFF. In DNA form, the CDR3 reads TGTGCCAGCAGCTTAGAGTTCTCGAACACTGAAGCTTTCTTT. The full variable domain, with the rest looked up from reference TRBV7-2 and TRBJ1-1, is GAGVSQSPSNKVTEKGKDVELRCDPISGHTALYWYRQSLGQGLEFLIYFQGNSAPDKSGLPSDRFSAERTGGSVSTLTIQRTQQEDSAVYLCASSLEFSNTEAFFGQGTRLTVV.

V and J are TRBV12-3 or TRBV12-4 and TRBJ2-2; 13 bases map to TRBD2. The J segment lost 3 bases and the V segment lost 3 bases, leaving 4 bases of the junction unmatched. This CDR3 contains 17 residues. CDR3 in DNA: TGTGCCAGCAGTTTCGAACTAGCGGGGGGGGACACCGGGGAGCTGTTTTTT. Amino acids: CASSFELAGGDTGELFF.

V gene TRBV12-3 or TRBV12-4 combines with J gene TRBJ2-2; no clear D. The CDR3 has 13 residues. V lost 5 bases and J 2 bases, leaving 6 bases between the germline ends. The CDR3 here is CASSQSNTGELFF. The DNA of the CDR3 is TGTGCCAGCAGTCAATCAAACACCGGGGAGCTGTTTTTT.

The chain joins TRBV29-1 to TRBJ1-1; 8 bases match TRBD1. Germline V CDR1 and CDR2: SQVTM, ANQGSEA. J gave up 13 bases and V 2 bases, and 9 bases lay outside the gene matches. The CDR3 loop spans 12 amino acids. DNA for the CDR3: TGCAGCGTTGAAACAGGGAGACAGGGGAGTTTCTTT. This gives the protein CSVETGRQGSFF. Together with reference TRBV29-1 and TRBJ1-1, the CDR3 gives the full variable domain: SAVISQKPSRDICQRGTSLTIQCQVDSQVTMMFWYRQQPGQSLTLIATANQGSEATYESGFVIDKFPISRPNLTFSTLTVSNMSPEDSSIYLCSVETGRQGSFFGQGTRLTVV.

A few counts support this clonotype. The rearrangement joins TRBV29-1 to TRBJ1-1; D unresolved. Germline V CDR1 and CDR2: SQVTM, ANQGSEA. Trimming cost V 4 bases and J 1 base, with 10 bases left between them. The CDR3 extends over 13 amino acids. CDR3: CSVGRQQNTEAFF. DNA of the CDR3: TGCAGCGTTGGAAGACAACAGAACACTGAAGCTTTCTTT.

The sample holds a few counts of this clonotype. The chain uses TRBV2 and TRBJ2-2; D unclear. Looked up from germline, CDR1 is SNHLY and CDR2 is FYNNEI. The CDR3 spans 14 residues. V lost 7 bases to trimming and J lost 0 bases, with 9 bases between them. The CDR3 loop reads CASMGGTNTGELFF. The CDR3 DNA sequence: TGTGCCAGCATGGGCGGTACGAACACCGGGGAGCTGTTTTTT.